This is a list of T cell receptor beta chains from one sample in a study of blood T cell repertoires in COVID-19. Measured with immunoSEQ multiplex PCR; TCRdb has only the in-frame clones, and not every one. The table lists about 43,000 clones, 85% to 90% of them singletons, with 4.8% in the top ten. The sample taken for sequencing was peripheral blood. The source of these receptors is a human donor in a cohort sampled during active COVID-19. The CDR3 runs from the conserved cysteine through the conserved F or W. Each record gives: V gene, J gene, clone size, CDR3 protein. Part of the rows lack a size; the others show once, few, many or a class for expanded clones.

v_gene: TRBV3-1/TRBV3-2
j_gene: TRBJ2-1
abundance: .
CDR3aa: CASSQGQGAQFF

v_gene: TRBV9
j_gene: TRBJ2-7
abundance: .
CDR3aa: CASSVAPQGTEEQYF

v_gene: TRBV2
j_gene: TRBJ2-1
abundance: .
CDR3aa: CASRKDSTSRYNEQFF

v_gene: TRBV19
j_gene: TRBJ2-1
abundance: .
CDR3aa: CASSLRSEIYNEQFF

v_gene: TRBV11-3
j_gene: TRBJ2-3
abundance: .
CDR3aa: CASSPGSGQVYADTQYF

v_gene: TRBV6-5
j_gene: TRBJ1-2
abundance: .
CDR3aa: CASRGGHYGYTF

v_gene: TRBV24-1
j_gene: TRBJ2-7
abundance: .
CDR3aa: CATSETSTGEQYF

v_gene: TRBV6-1
j_gene: TRBJ2-7
abundance: few
CDR3aa: CASSEAPGLAGSGEQYF

v_gene: TRBV12-3/TRBV12-4
j_gene: TRBJ1-6
abundance: .
CDR3aa: CASGDRENSPLHF

v_gene: TRBV19
j_gene: TRBJ1-2
abundance: .
CDR3aa: CASSIYGGQADYGYTF

v_gene: TRBV6-2/TRBV6-3
j_gene: TRBJ2-3
abundance: .
CDR3aa: CASRPTHLAGRDDTQYF

v_gene: TRBV7-9
j_gene: TRBJ2-7
abundance: .
CDR3aa: CASSKTSGMAVGEYEQYF

v_gene: TRBV6-5
j_gene: TRBJ2-7
abundance: .
CDR3aa: CASSYRRERTYEQYF

v_gene: TRBV11-3
j_gene: TRBJ2-3
abundance: .
CDR3aa: CASSLAPEGGRDTQYF

v_gene: TRBV21-1
j_gene: TRBJ2-7
abundance: .
CDR3aa: CASSRTGEDEQYF

v_gene: TRBV11-1
j_gene: TRBJ1-1
abundance: few
CDR3aa: CASSLVTGVGTEAFF

v_gene: TRBV2
j_gene: TRBJ2-7
abundance: .
CDR3aa: CASSGPQGYF

v_gene: TRBV28
j_gene: TRBJ2-5
abundance: .
CDR3aa: CASSLGGQETQYF

v_gene: TRBV5-4
j_gene: TRBJ2-7
abundance: .
CDR3aa: CASSLGVAGPYEQYF

v_gene: TRBV19
j_gene: TRBJ2-7
abundance: .
CDR3aa: CASSSGTGGYEQYF

v_gene: TRBV4-1
j_gene: TRBJ2-7
abundance: medium-sized
CDR3aa: CASSPRSATYEQYF

v_gene: TRBV2
j_gene: TRBJ2-5
abundance: .
CDR3aa: CASSETSMETQYF

v_gene: TRBV19
j_gene: TRBJ2-6
abundance: .
CDR3aa: CASSNWLDRAGTGANVLTF

v_gene: TRBV28
j_gene: TRBJ1-2
abundance: .
CDR3aa: CATKTGGLGGYTF

v_gene: TRBV19
j_gene: TRBJ2-6
abundance: .
CDR3aa: CASRGWDTYYSGANVLTF

v_gene: TRBV6-2/TRBV6-3
j_gene: TRBJ2-7
abundance: .
CDR3aa: CASSYSGQAGEQYF

v_gene: TRBV4-1
j_gene: TRBJ2-7
abundance: .
CDR3aa: CASSQPTSGASYEQYF

v_gene: TRBV19
j_gene: TRBJ2-1
abundance: .
CDR3aa: CASSKFTSGRYNEQFF

v_gene: TRBV7-8
j_gene: TRBJ2-7
abundance: .
CDR3aa: CASSLGLAGDEQYF

v_gene: TRBV10-3
j_gene: TRBJ2-7
abundance: .
CDR3aa: CATNSGILYSEQYF

v_gene: TRBV4-1
j_gene: TRBJ1-2
abundance: .
CDR3aa: CASSQVSQDGYTF

v_gene: TRBV2
j_gene: TRBJ1-2
abundance: .
CDR3aa: CASGQINYGYTF

v_gene: TRBV2
j_gene: TRBJ2-7
abundance: .
CDR3aa: CASATGGQVHYEQYF

v_gene: TRBV19
j_gene: TRBJ1-4
abundance: .
CDR3aa: CASNRQSNEKLFF

v_gene: TRBV25-1
j_gene: TRBJ2-7
abundance: .
CDR3aa: CASTPRDNYEQYF

v_gene: TRBV28
j_gene: TRBJ2-7
abundance: .
CDR3aa: CASSEIRDIHYEQYF

v_gene: TRBV4-1
j_gene: TRBJ2-7
abundance: .
CDR3aa: CASSQGGSPEVTYEQYF

v_gene: TRBV28
j_gene: TRBJ2-7
abundance: .
CDR3aa: CASSWGTGGFEQYF

v_gene: TRBV28
j_gene: TRBJ1-1
abundance: once
CDR3aa: CASSPGPGGAYEAFF

v_gene: TRBV4-1
j_gene: TRBJ1-6
abundance: .
CDR3aa: CASSQARGTNNSPLHF

v_gene: TRBV7-9
j_gene: TRBJ2-1
abundance: .
CDR3aa: CASSAGGLAGEQFF

v_gene: TRBV7-9
j_gene: TRBJ2-7
abundance: .
CDR3aa: CASSLIMGLDYEQYF

v_gene: TRBV11-2
j_gene: TRBJ1-4
abundance: .
CDR3aa: CASSPGTGREKLFF

v_gene: TRBV4-2
j_gene: TRBJ1-2
abundance: .
CDR3aa: CASSPGQNNYGYTF

v_gene: TRBV19
j_gene: TRBJ1-5
abundance: .
CDR3aa: CASSMGTGVSQPQHF

v_gene: TRBV4-2
j_gene: TRBJ2-3
abundance: .
CDR3aa: CASSQDLAGIFTDTQYF

v_gene: TRBV28
j_gene: TRBJ2-5
abundance: .
CDR3aa: CASSPSTETQYF

v_gene: TRBV24-1
j_gene: TRBJ2-1
abundance: .
CDR3aa: CATSDFTQAGANEQFF

v_gene: TRBV5-6
j_gene: TRBJ2-7
abundance: .
CDR3aa: CASSFGQGRYEQYF

v_gene: TRBV5-4
j_gene: TRBJ2-7
abundance: .
CDR3aa: CASSLLREPNEQYF

v_gene: TRBV11-2
j_gene: TRBJ2-7
abundance: .
CDR3aa: CASSGQGAYEQYF

v_gene: TRBV9
j_gene: TRBJ1-2
abundance: .
CDR3aa: CASRGGGHGYTF